The next 23 T cell receptor beta chains were all read from a single sample in a study of OX40 agonist ivuxolimab in advanced cancers. Using immunoSEQ multiplex PCR, the repertoire was profiled, and TCRdb retains in-frame clones only, with some absent. The sample carries 98,000 or so clones, around nine tenths recorded once. Sequenced material: CD4+ or CD8+ T cells sorted from blood, taken in a trial of the OX40 agonist ivuxolimab. The receptors here all came from an adult with an advanced solid tumor such as melanoma, head and neck, liver or kidney cancer.

The CDR3 here is CASSIALTTGSNQPQHF. The DNA of the CDR3 is TGTGCCAGTAGTATAGCTTTGACAACAGGGTCCAATCAGCCCCAGCATTTT. The gene calls are TRBV19 and TRBJ1-5; the D gene is possibly TRBD1 (6 bases). The germline gives CDR1 LNHDA, CDR2 SQIVND (reference sequence). This CDR3 has 17 amino acids. Trimming cost V 1 base and J 3 bases, with 16 bases left between them.

The gene calls are TRBV6-1 and TRBJ1-5; D call uncertain. V lost 1 base, J lost 5 bases, and 6 bases lay in between. Germline V gene lookup returns CDR1 MNHNS and CDR2 SASEGT. CDR3 size: 13 residues. CDR3 sequence (DNA): TGTGCCAGCAGTGAAGAAATATATCAGCCCCAGCATTTT. As protein: CASSEEIYQPQHF.

This chain joins TRBV5-6 and TRBJ2-1; 9 bases align to TRBD2. The CDR3 is 15 residues long. CDR1 is SGHDT, CDR2 YYEEEE, per germline. J gave up 0 bases and V 3 bases, and 1 base lay outside the gene matches. The CDR3 nucleotides read TGTGCCAGCAGCTCTAGCGGGAACTCCTACAATGAGCAGTTCTTC. Its protein is CASSSSGNSYNEQFF.

The CDR3 nucleotides are TGTGCCAGCACCCCGGGGCCTGACAATGAGCAGTTCTTC. Translated, it gives CASTPGPDNEQFF. The J gene is TRBJ2-1, the V gene TRBV5-4, with D perhaps assigned TRBD1 or TRBD2 (5 bases each). Trimming took 6 bases from V and 5 from J, leaving 12 bases between them. This CDR3 is 13 amino acids long. CDR1 and CDR2 (germline): SGHNT, YYREEE (reference sequence).

The table lists this clone with a count of one. The rearrangement joins TRBV18 to TRBJ1-1; 9 bases line up with TRBD1. The length of the CDR3 is 15 residues. Germline V gene sequence: CDR1 KGHSH, CDR2 LQKENI. The V segment lost 3 bases and the J segment 1 base; nucleotides outside the gene matches: 3. DNA of the CDR3: TGTGCCAGCTCACCCCAGGGACAGGGGAACACTGAAGCTTTCTTT. This codes for CASSPQGQGNTEAFF.

V and J are TRBV28 and TRBJ1-5; D not resolved. There are 11 residues in the CDR3. Trimming took 6 bases from V and 7 from J, leaving 7 bases between them. Germline loops: CDR1 MDHEN, CDR2 SYDVKM. CDR3 sequence (DNA): TGTGCCAGCAGCATAAGGCAGCCCCAGCATTTT. Protein sequence: CASSIRQPQHF. The whole variable domain, filled in from reference TRBV28 and TRBJ1-5, reads DVKVTQSSRYLVKRTGEKVFLECVQDMDHENMFWYRQDPGLGLRLIYFSYDVKMKEKGDIPEGYSVSREKKERFSLILESASTNQTSMYLCASSIRQPQHFGDGTRLSIL.

This rearrangement joins TRBV7-2 to TRBJ1-3; D is unresolved. Germline lookup yields CDR1 SGHTA and CDR2 FQGNSA. The CDR3 length is 14 residues. V shed 5 bases and J shed 4 bases, with 12 bases lying between them. The CDR3 is CASSPNEGGNTIYF. For the CDR3, the DNA is TGTGCCAGCAGCCCCAACGAAGGAGGAAACACCATATATTTT.

The V and J genes are TRBV13 and TRBJ2-1; maybe TRBD2 (5 bases). Germline values: CDR1 PRHDT, CDR2 FYEKMQ (reference sequence). The CDR3 length is 16 residues. V dropped 5 bases and J dropped 0 bases, with 14 bases sitting between them. The CDR3 bases are TGTGCCAGCAGCCGGAGGACGTCCGGCTCCTACAATGAGCAGTTCTTC. Translating it yields CASSRRTSGSYNEQFF.

The V gene is TRBV7-9, the J gene TRBJ2-3; 10 bases line up with TRBD2. The CDR3 contains 16 residues. The V segment lost 2 bases and the J segment 1 base; nucleotides outside the gene matches: 3. Germline V gene sequence: CDR1 SEHNR, CDR2 FQNEAQ (reference sequence). CDR3 protein: CASSLHGTSGTDTQYF. The CDR3 nucleotides are TGTGCCAGCAGCTTACACGGGACTAGCGGCACAGATACGCAGTATTTT.

This clone is a singleton in its sample. The chain combines TRBV5-6 with TRBJ1-1; 12 bases match TRBD1. Germline CDR1 reads SGHDT; CDR2 reads YYEEEE. The CDR3 loop spans 15 amino acids. V dropped 3 bases and J dropped 3; count of bases not matched to a gene: 3. CDR3 in amino acids: CASSYWDRGHTEAFF. CDR3 sequence (DNA): TGTGCCAGCAGCTACTGGGACAGGGGGCACACTGAAGCTTTCTTT. Full variable domain (rest looked up from reference TRBV5-6 and TRBJ1-1): DAGVTQSPTHLIKTRGQQVTLRCSPKSGHDTVSWYQQALGQGPQFIFQYYEEEERQRGNFPDRFSGHQFPNYSSELNVNALLLGDSALYLCASSYWDRGHTEAFFGQGTRLTVV.

This chain uses TRBV9 with TRBJ2-2, with TRBD2 identical over 9 bases. There are 16 residues in the CDR3. The V and J ends lost 4 bases and 6 bases, in that order; junction bases with no gene match: 10. Germline CDR1 reads SGDLS; CDR2 reads YYNGEE. The CDR3 reads CASSPRTSASAGELFF. For the CDR3, the DNA is TGTGCCAGCAGCCCTCGGACTAGCGCGTCTGCCGGGGAGCTGTTTTTT.

CDR3: CASSYSQGAGNTEAFF. As DNA, the CDR3 is TGTGCCAGCAGTTACTCCCAGGGGGCCGGGAACACTGAAGCTTTCTTT. The J gene is TRBJ1-1, the V gene TRBV6-5; 8 bases map to TRBD1. Germline V gene data show CDR1 as MNHEY and CDR2 as SVGAGI. The CDR3 has 16 residues. After removal of 0 bases from V and 1 base from J, the junction contained 4 bases not matched to a gene.

The chain combines TRBV5-1 with TRBJ2-5; the D gene is possibly TRBD2 (5 bases). Germline V lookup: CDR1 SGHRS, CDR2 YFSETQ. CDR3 length equals 15 residues. V shed 0 bases and J shed 1 base, with 10 bases lying between them. As DNA, the CDR3 is TGCGCCAGCAGCTTGGGCCTAGCCTCCCAAGAGACCCAGTACTTC. Its protein product is CASSLGLASQETQYF.

This chain uses TRBV28 with TRBJ2-6; 7 bases line up with TRBD1. From germline, CDR1 is MDHEN and CDR2 SYDVKM. V was pared by 8 bases and J by 0 bases, with 10 bases of the junction left unmatched. There are 17 residues in the CDR3. The CDR3 DNA sequence: TGTGCCAGCTCTGCAGGGGGTCTGTCCTCTGGGGCCAACGTCCTGACTTTC. This translates into CASSAGGLSSGANVLTF.

V and J are TRBV5-4 and TRBJ2-7, with TRBD2 matching 15 bases. The germline V gene encodes CDR1 SGHNT and CDR2 YYREEE (reference sequence). Germline trimming cut 4 bases from V and 7 bases from J; bases unmatched to any gene: 18. There are 19 residues in the CDR3. CDR3 nucleotide sequence: TGTGCCAGCAGCCCAAAGGACCCAGGACTAGCGGGAGGGCCGGGTGAGCAGTACGTC. This translates into CASSPKDPGLAGGPGEQYV.

The genes are TRBV7-2 and TRBJ1-5; D perhaps matches TRBD1 (5 bases). The V end lost 5 bases, the J end lost 3 bases, and 14 bases lay between the germline ends. Germline V gene lookup returns CDR1 SGHTA and CDR2 FQGNSA. The length of the CDR3 is 15 residues. This CDR3 is CASSLTVLHNQPQHF. The CDR3 nucleotides read TGTGCCAGCAGCCTGACAGTTCTCCACAATCAGCCCCAGCATTTT. Looking up the rest from reference TRBV7-2 and TRBJ1-5 gives the full variable domain: GAGVSQSPSNKVTEKGKDVELRCDPISGHTALYWYRQSLGQGLEFLIYFQGNSAPDKSGLPSDRFSAERTGGSVSTLTIQRTQQEDSAVYLCASSLTVLHNQPQHFGDGTRLSIL.

This chain links TRBV19 with TRBJ1-5; D is uncertain. The CDR3 runs to 13 residues. V gave up 5 bases and J gave up 3 bases, with 8 bases separating them. Per the germline V gene, CDR1 is LNHDA and CDR2 is SQIVND (reference sequence). The CDR3 DNA reads TGTGCCAGTAGTGAGCAGTCCAATCAGCCCCAGCATTTT. It specifies CASSEQSNQPQHF. The full variable domain, its missing parts supplied by reference TRBV19 and TRBJ1-5, is DGGITQSPKYLFRKEGQNVTLSCEQNLNHDAMYWYRQDPGQGLRLIYYSQIVNDFQKGDIAEGYSVSREKKESFPLTVTSAQKNPTAFYLCASSEQSNQPQHFGDGTRLSIL.

This clone showed up just a few times. The chain links TRBV5-4 to TRBJ2-2; D remains ambiguous. This CDR3 spans 13 amino acids. The V and J ends lost 7 bases and 2 bases respectively, with 9 bases between them. The V gene's germline CDR1 is SGHNT and CDR2 YYREEE (reference sequence). The CDR3 sequence: CASPDLNTGELFF. The CDR3 coding sequence is TGTGCCAGCCCTGATCTCAACACCGGGGAGCTGTTTTTT.

V is TRBV20-1 and J is TRBJ2-1, with D tentatively TRBD1 (5 bases). Trimming pared 1 base from V and 11 bases from J, leaving 9 bases between. Germline CDR1 and CDR2: DFQATT and SNEGSKA (reference sequence). The CDR3 is made up of 11 amino acids. CDR3 region: CSARGGGQQFF. The CDR3, as DNA: TGCAGTGCTAGAGGGGGCGGACAGCAGTTCTTC.

This clone appeared once. The genes are TRBV18 and TRBJ2-5, with D possibly TRBD2 on 6 matching bases. The CDR3 runs 14 residues. Germline loops: CDR1 KGHSH, CDR2 LQKENI. V was pared by 0 bases and J by 5 bases, with 10 bases between. CDR3 nucleotides: TGTGCCAGCTCACCACCGTACGGAGGGGAGACCCAGTACTTC. Its protein is CASSPPYGGETQYF.

The chain carries TRBV6-5 and TRBJ2-4; no firm D call. Germline assignment: CDR1 MNHEY and CDR2 SVGAGI. This CDR3 has 16 amino acids. The V end lost 0 bases, the J end lost 0 bases, and 9 bases lay between the germline ends. The CDR3 DNA sequence: TGTGCCAGCAGTTACTCGATAGGAGTAGCCAAAAACATTCAGTACTTC. Amino acid sequence: CASSYSIGVAKNIQYF.

The DNA for the CDR3 is TGTGCCAGCAGCTTTACGACCCAGGTATACGAGCAGTACTTC. Protein product: CASSFTTQVYEQYF. The chain couples TRBV11-2 to TRBJ2-7, with unresolved D. Germline CDR1 and CDR2: SGHAT and FQNNGV. CDR3 size: 14 residues. The germline V and J ends were trimmed by 3 bases and 4 bases, with 13 bases remaining between them. Variable domain in full (rest from reference TRBV11-2 and TRBJ2-7): EAGVAQSPRYKIIEKRQSVAFWCNPISGHATLYWYQQILGQGPKLLIQFQNNGVVDDSQLPKDRFSAERLKGVDSTLKIQPAKLEDSAVYLCASSFTTQVYEQYFGPGTRLTVT.

A single count supports this clone. This chain connects TRBV7-2 to TRBJ2-5; D remains unclear. This CDR3 spans 11 amino acids. The germline V and J ends were trimmed by 5 bases and 9 bases, with 10 bases remaining between them. Looked up from germline, CDR1 is SGHTA and CDR2 is FQGNSA. CDR3 loop: CASSLQRSQYF. The DNA of the CDR3 is TGTGCCAGCAGCCTTCAAAGGTCCCAGTACTTC. Full variable domain (outside the CDR3, taken from reference TRBV7-2 and TRBJ2-5): GAGVSQSPSNKVTEKGKDVELRCDPISGHTALYWYRQSLGQGLEFLIYFQGNSAPDKSGLPSDRFSAERTGGSVSTLTIQRTQQEDSAVYLCASSLQRSQYFGPGTRLLVL.